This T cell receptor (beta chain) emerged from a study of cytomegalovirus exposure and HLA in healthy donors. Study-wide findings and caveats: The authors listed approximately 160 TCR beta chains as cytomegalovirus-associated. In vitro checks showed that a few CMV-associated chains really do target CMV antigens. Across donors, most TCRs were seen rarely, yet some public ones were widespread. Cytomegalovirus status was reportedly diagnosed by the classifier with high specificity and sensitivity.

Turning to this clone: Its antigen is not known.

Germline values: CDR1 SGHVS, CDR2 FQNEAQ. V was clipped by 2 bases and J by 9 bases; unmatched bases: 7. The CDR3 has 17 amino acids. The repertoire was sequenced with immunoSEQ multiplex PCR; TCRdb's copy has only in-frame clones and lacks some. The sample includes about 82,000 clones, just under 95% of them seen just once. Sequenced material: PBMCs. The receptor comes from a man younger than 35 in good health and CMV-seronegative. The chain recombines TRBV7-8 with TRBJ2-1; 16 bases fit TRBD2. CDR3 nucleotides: TGTGCCAGCAGCTTATCAGGGACTAGCGGGGGGGTCAGTGAGCAGTTCTTC. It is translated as CASSLSGTSGGVSEQFF.